A selection of T cell receptor beta chains follows, all from one sample in a study of control samples from healthy donors and cancer patients. The method was immunoSEQ multiplex PCR; TCRdb's version includes in-frame clones alone and lacks a portion of them. The sample holds 100,000 to 150,000 clones; about 90% are singletons and the top ten take 1.5% to 2%. Specimen: blood. The source is a man aged 18 to 30 in good health. Each CDR3 is given with its conserved first and last residue. D genes are given only for firm matches. Size values are once, few and many counts, or a class for expanded clones, and some rows have none.

v_gene	j_gene	abundance	d_gene	CDR3aa	CDR3nt
TRBV6-6	TRBJ2-1	.	.	CASSLARLYNEQFF	TGTGCCAGCAGTCTCGCGCGACTATACAATGAGCAGTTCTTC
TRBV29-1	TRBJ1-3	.	.	CSVADLGNTIYF	TGCAGCGTTGCGGACCTTGGAAACACCATATATTTT
TRBV7-3	TRBJ2-7	.	.	CASSPRAGTGEQYF	TGTGCCAGCAGCCCGAGGGCAGGGACGGGCGAGCAGTACTTC
TRBV12-3/TRBV12-4	TRBJ2-1	.	.	CASSLTNEQFF	TGTGCCAGCAGTTTAACTAATGAGCAGTTCTTC
TRBV6-6	TRBJ1-5	once	.	CASSPREDFKPQHF	TGTGCCAGCAGTCCCCGGGAGGATTTTAAGCCCCAGCATTTT
TRBV6-5	TRBJ2-1	.	.	CASSYSVQGGYEQFF	TGTGCCAGCAGTTACTCGGTCCAGGGGGGGTATGAGCAGTTCTTC
TRBV18	TRBJ2-6	.	TRBD1	CASSPETGHSGANVLTF	TGTGCCAGCTCACCAGAGACAGGGCATTCTGGGGCCAACGTCCTGACTTTC
TRBV19	TRBJ1-2	.	.	CASSILSEGKHGYTF	TGTGCCAGTAGTATCTTGTCGGAGGGGAAACATGGCTACACCTTC
TRBV12-3/TRBV12-4	TRBJ2-7	.	.	CASSLRPYEQYF	TGTGCCAGCAGCCTCCGGCCCTACGAGCAGTACTTC
TRBV3-1/TRBV3-2	TRBJ1-1	.	.	CASSQGNTEAFF	TGTGCCAGCAGCCAGGGGAACACTGAAGCTTTCTTT
TRBV4-3	TRBJ2-3	few	TRBD2	CASSQEGGTSGRTGVTDTQYF	TGCGCCAGCAGCCAAGAAGGGGGGACTAGCGGGAGGACAGGGGTTACAGATACGCAGTATTTT
TRBV10-3	TRBJ2-1	.	.	CAIRPSGDLDNEQFF	TGTGCCATCAGGCCCTCCGGAGATCTGGACAATGAGCAGTTCTTC